These 10 T cell receptor beta chains originate from one sample sequenced in a study of blood T cell repertoires in COVID-19. Here immunoSEQ multiplex PCR was the method, and the copy in TCRdb shows in-frame clones only, minus some. Among fewer than 250,000 clones listed, around 92% were seen once. Sequencing was performed on PBMCs or T cells enriched from blood (not recorded which). The receptors here all came from a woman between 18 and 29 years old who had recovered from COVID-19.

The table lists this clone with a count of one. This rearrangement joins TRBV5-4 to TRBJ2-2, with 8 bases that match TRBD2. CDR1 and CDR2 from the germline V gene are SGHNT and YYREEE (reference sequence). The CDR3 loop spans 16 amino acids. The J segment lost 8 bases and the V segment lost 0 bases, leaving 9 bases of the junction unmatched. The CDR3 spells CASSLGAGDLLGELFF. CDR3 DNA: TGTGCCAGCAGCTTGGGAGCGGGGGATCTACTAGGGGAGCTGTTTTTT.

CDR3 nucleotides: TGTGCCAGTAGTAACGTGGGACTAGCTCTCACCGGGGAGCTGTTTTTT. It translates to CASSNVGLALTGELFF. This rearrangement joins TRBV19 to TRBJ2-2; 9 bases fit TRBD2. J was trimmed by 4 bases and V by 4 bases; bases with no gene match: 7. This CDR3 spans 16 amino acids. Germline V gives CDR1 LNHDA, CDR2 SQIVND (reference sequence).

The V call is TRBV7-9, the J call TRBJ1-3; 8 nucleotides match TRBD1. Germline V gene data show CDR1 as SEHNR and CDR2 as FQNEAQ (reference sequence). The CDR3 consists of 17 residues. The J segment lost 0 bases and the V segment lost 6 bases, leaving 10 bases of the junction unmatched. This CDR3 reads CASRPLTGARSGNTIYF. CDR3 bases: TGTGCCAGCAGACCTCTGACAGGGGCCCGCTCTGGAAACACCATATATTTT.

This sequence joins TRBV4-1 and TRBJ1-1; D call uncertain. Per germline, CDR1 MGHRA and CDR2 YSYEKL. The length of the CDR3 is 13 residues. V gave up 0 bases and J gave up 3 bases, with 5 bases separating them. Here the CDR3 DNA reads TGCGCCAGCAGCCAAGAGCGGCACACTGAAGCTTTCTTT. Translated, it gives CASSQERHTEAFF.

To note about this clone: The limits of the CDR3 on the DNA are not certain, so only TCRdb's listed CDR3 is given. The chain combines TRBV28 with TRBJ2-7; the DNA was not used to check the table's D call, TRBD1. The CDR3 totals 14 residues, both ends included. Germline loops: CDR1 MDHEN, CDR2 SYDVKM. The CDR3: CASSSGQGGNEQYF.

The genes are TRBV27 and TRBJ1-5; TRBD1 aligns across 11 bases. J gave up 7 bases and V 5 bases, and 10 bases lay outside the gene matches. The germline gives CDR1 MNHEY, CDR2 SMNVEV (reference sequence). The CDR3 length is 16 residues. The CDR3 sequence is CASSGGTGGNYQPQHF. The CDR3 region has the DNA TGTGCCAGCAGTGGGGGGACAGGGGGGAATTACCAGCCCCAGCATTTT.

The chain is built from TRBV29-1 and TRBJ1-1; D is perhaps TRBD1 (6 bases). Germline CDR1 SQVTM, CDR2 ANQGSEA. V lost 2 bases, J lost 4 bases, and 11 bases lay in between. This CDR3 contains 13 residues. For the CDR3, the DNA is TGCAGCGTTGAAAGGAGAGGGGGCACTGAAGCTTTCTTT. This translates into CSVERRGGTEAFF.

The chain links TRBV21-1 to TRBJ1-1. TRBV21-1 is marked as a pseudogene. This CDR3 has 14 residues. The CDR3 region is CASSISADEGEAFF. The CDR3 DNA sequence: TGTGCCAGCAGCATTTCGGCTGACGAGGGAGAAGCTTTCTTT.

This chain links TRBV5-4 with TRBJ2-1; 12 nucleotides agree with TRBD1. This CDR3 has 16 amino acids. Per the germline V gene, CDR1 is SGHNT and CDR2 is YYREEE (reference sequence). The ends lost 4 bases at V and 4 bases at J; junction bases unmatched: 6. In DNA form, the CDR3 reads TGTGCCAGCAGCCGCGGGACAGGGGGCTATTACAATGAGCAGTTCTTC. This codes for CASSRGTGGYYNEQFF.

The chain employs TRBV28 and TRBJ1-4; D unclear. Trimming removed 4 bases from V and 12 bases from J, with 9 bases in between. Germline V gives CDR1 MDHEN, CDR2 SYDVKM. The CDR3 has 11 residues. The CDR3 sequence is CASSSTRELFF. CDR3 in DNA: TGTGCCAGCAGTTCTACGAGGGAACTGTTTTTT.